This T cell receptor (beta chain) was obtained from a study of OX40 agonist ivuxolimab in advanced cancers. Turning to the study itself: Patients received the agonistic anti-OX40 (CD134) antibody ivuxolimab. Cancers in dose escalation were hepatocellular, melanoma, renal cell and head and neck. More than 35% of patients had received prior checkpoint inhibitor therapy.

The CDR3 has 16 residues. The germline V gene has CDR1 SGHNT and CDR2 YYREEE (reference sequence). With V trimmed by 0 bases and J by 1 base, 2 bases remained unmatched. Points from the study as a whole: At 0.1 to 3.0 mg/kg and by week 6, clonal expansion occurred in CD4+ and CD8+ blood T cells.

About this clone itself: The antigen remains undetermined.

Data came from immunoSEQ multiplex PCR; TCRdb stores just in-frame clones and leaves some out. The repertoire includes approximately 69,000 clones, almost 90% of them detected once, and over 9.5% sits in the top ten. This rearrangement joins TRBV5-4 to TRBJ2-7, with TRBD2 matching over 12 bases. The input for sequencing was CD4+ or CD8+ T cells sorted from blood, taken in a trial of the OX40 agonist ivuxolimab. The clonotype comes from an adult with an advanced solid tumor such as melanoma, head and neck, liver or kidney cancer. The CDR3 spells CASSLATSGRSYEQYF. The CDR3 DNA reads as TGTGCCAGCAGCTTGGCGACTAGCGGGAGATCCTACGAGCAGTACTTC.